The 14 T cell receptor beta chains listed next were all sequenced from one sample in a study of cytomegalovirus exposure and HLA in healthy donors. The data were produced by immunoSEQ multiplex PCR, yet TCRdb's version contains in-frame clones alone and is incomplete. The profile shows about 110,000 clones, around 85% of them singletons. The sample consisted of PBMCs. All receptors derive from a young woman in good health and CMV-seronegative.

V and J are TRBV7-8 and TRBJ1-3; tentatively, D is TRBD1 (5 bases). The CDR3 runs to 15 residues. Trimming cost V 5 bases and J 0 bases, with 11 bases left between them. CDR1 is SGHVS, CDR2 FQNEAQ, per germline. This chain's CDR3 is CASSPQGFSGNTIYF. The CDR3 coding sequence is TGTGCCAGCAGCCCCCAGGGCTTCTCTGGAAACACCATATATTTT. Using reference TRBV7-8 and TRBJ1-3 for the parts outside the CDR3, the full variable domain is GAGVSQSPRYKVAKRGQDVALRCDPISGHVSLFWYQQALGQGPEFLTYFQNEAQLDKSGLPSDRFFAERPEGSVSTLKIQRTQQEDSAVYLCASSPQGFSGNTIYFGEGSWLTVV.

The V gene is TRBV7-9, the J gene TRBJ1-1; possible D gene TRBD1, 5 bases. V was cut by 5 bases and J by 0 bases, with 13 bases left in between. There are 15 residues in the CDR3. The germline V gene encodes CDR1 SEHNR and CDR2 FQNEAQ (reference sequence). CDR3 protein: CASSGGLSMNTEAFF. DNA of the CDR3: TGTGCCAGCAGCGGGGGACTGAGCATGAACACTGAAGCTTTCTTT.

CDR3 protein: CVKFRGDRELFF. CDR3 nucleotide sequence: TGTGTCAAGTTCAGAGGGGACAGGGAGCTGTTTTTT. The V call is TRBV19, the J call TRBJ2-2; perhaps TRBD1 as D (6 bases). Germline values: CDR1 LNHDA, CDR2 SQIVND (reference sequence). This CDR3 is built from 12 residues.

The V call is TRBV7-9, the J call TRBJ2-1; no definite D call. The CDR3 sequence is 13 residues long. Trimming removed 1 base from V and 4 bases from J, with 5 bases in between. Germline-derived CDR1 and CDR2 are SEHNR and FQNEAQ (reference sequence). CDR3 sequence (DNA): TGTGCCAGCAGCTTAGGGAGTTACAATGAGCAGTTCTTC. As protein: CASSLGSYNEQFF.

The chain recombines TRBV5-1 with TRBJ1-1, with TRBD1 as a possible D gene (5 bases). The CDR3 sequence is 16 residues long. The ends were cut back, 5 bases at V and 1 base at J, with 18 bases in the middle. Germline V lookup: CDR1 SGHRS, CDR2 YFSETQ. The CDR3 nucleotides read TGCGCCAGCAGGGCGGGATCCGGGACGGCGAACACTGAAGCTTTCTTT. Protein: CASRAGSGTANTEAFF. The full variable domain, completed using reference TRBV5-1 and TRBJ1-1, is KAGVTQTPRYLIKTRGQQVTLSCSPISGHRSVSWYQQTPGQGLQFLFEYFSETQRNKGNFPGRFSGRQFSNSRSEMNVSTLELGDSALYLCASRAGSGTANTEAFFGQGTRLTVV.

This clone has only a few counts. The rearrangement joins TRBV4-2 to TRBJ1-2; D gene ambiguous. In germline, CDR1 is LGHNA, CDR2 YNFKEQ. The CDR3 runs 11 residues. Trimming took off 0 bases at V and 8 bases at J, with 4 bases between the two ends. CDR3 DNA: TGTGCCAGCAGCCAAGATGAGGGCTACACCTTC. Encoded protein: CASSQDEGYTF.

The chain joins TRBV7-8 to TRBJ2-2; perhaps TRBD2 as D (7 bases). The CDR3 consists of 17 residues. Trimming removed 5 bases from V and 4 bases from J, with 20 bases in between. CDR1 SGHVS and CDR2 FQNEAQ come from the germline V gene. This CDR3 is CASSEGSSGGLTGELFF. CDR3 DNA: TGTGCCAGCAGCGAGGGTTCATCGGGGGGCCTCACCGGGGAGCTGTTTTTT.

The gene calls are TRBV27 and TRBJ2-4, with D perhaps TRBD2 (6 bases). Germline assignment: CDR1 MNHEY and CDR2 SMNVEV (reference sequence). This CDR3 has 16 amino acids. V shed 6 bases and J shed 6 bases, with 21 bases lying between them. In DNA, the CDR3 is TGTGCCAGCAGGGCCTCGGGGCGGGAATATATAAACATTCAGTACTTC. Amino acid sequence: CASRASGREYINIQYF.

The chain is built from TRBV9 and TRBJ1-2, with 8 bases fitting TRBD1. Germline values: CDR1 SGDLS, CDR2 YYNGEE. V gave up 3 bases and J gave up 2 bases; unmatched junction bases: 6. The CDR3 sequence is 15 residues long. In nucleotides, the CDR3 is TGTGCCAGCAGCGACCCCAACAGGGGGAACTATGGCTACACCTTC. It specifies CASSDPNRGNYGYTF.

This clone was counted a few times. This CDR3 reads CASKGAHGYTF. CDR3 DNA sequence: TGTGCCAGCAAGGGGGCCCATGGCTACACCTTC. V gene TRBV27 combines with J gene TRBJ1-2, with TRBD1 matching 7 bases. V gave up 7 bases and J gave up 6 bases; unmatched junction bases: 2. The germline CDR1 and CDR2 sequences are MNHEY and SMNVEV (reference sequence). CDR3 length equals 11 residues.

The V and J genes are TRBV5-1 and TRBJ1-4; the match to TRBD1 covers 7 bases. The CDR3 sequence is 15 residues long. J lost 5 bases, V lost 8 bases, and 12 bases had no gene match. Germline CDR1 and CDR2: SGHRS and YFSETQ. The CDR3 spells CASSRTGTENEKLFF. CDR3 sequence (DNA): TGCGCCAGTAGCCGGACCGGGACAGAAAATGAAAAACTGTTTTTT.

The chain links TRBV11-2 to TRBJ1-2, with a possible D match to TRBD1 (6 bases). Trimming cost V 4 bases and J 1 base, with 13 bases left between them. The CDR3 contains 15 residues. CDR1 and CDR2 from the germline V gene are SGHAT and FQNNGV. DNA of the CDR3: TGTGCCAGCAGCTCCCCGACAGGAATTAACTATGGCTACACCTTC. Translated, it gives CASSSPTGINYGYTF.

This clone was counted a few times. The J gene is TRBJ2-7, the V gene TRBV5-1, with a tentative D call TRBD2 (5 bases). Germline lookup yields CDR1 SGHRS and CDR2 YFSETQ. CDR3 length equals 13 residues. V lost 4 bases to trimming and J lost 9 bases, with 17 bases between them. The CDR3 coding sequence is TGCGCCAGCAGCCCGGAGGCCAGAATAGGGCAGTACTTC. Protein: CASSPEARIGQYF.

V and J are TRBV30 and TRBJ2-7; D is uncertain. The V and J ends lost 0 bases and 6 bases respectively, with 9 bases between them. The CDR3 extends over 12 amino acids. Germline V gene sequence: CDR1 GTSNPN, CDR2 SVGIG (reference sequence). The CDR3 sequence is CAWSVSVSEQYF. The CDR3 DNA reads as TGTGCCTGGAGTGTATCGGTGAGCGAGCAGTACTTC.